A selection of T cell receptor beta chains follows, all from one sample in a study of blood T cell repertoires in COVID-19. Measured with immunoSEQ multiplex PCR; TCRdb has only the in-frame clones, and not every one. Of 120,000 or so clones in the sample, about 80% were seen once. Material: peripheral blood. Every receptor here comes from a woman aged 45 to 65 with acute or convalescent COVID-19. CDR3s include the opening cysteine and the closing phenylalanine or tryptophan. A D gene is named only where the DNA matches it firmly. Size tells how often a clone was seen (once, few, many) or the class of an expanded clone, and some rows leave it out.

J | D | V | size | DNA | CDR3
TRBJ1-6 | NA | TRBV5-1 | few | TGCGCCAGCAGCTCCGACGGGAATTCACCCCTCCACTTT | CASSSDGNSPLHF
TRBJ2-1 | TRBD1 | TRBV5-4 | once | TGTGCCAGCAGCTTGGGGGCAGGGGGATTCAATGAGCAGTTCTTC | CASSLGAGGFNEQFF
TRBJ1-4 | NA | TRBV5-1 | NA | TGCGCCAGCAGCTTGGGACAGTCTAATGAAAAACTGTTTTTT | CASSLGQSNEKLFF
TRBJ2-1 | TRBD2 | TRBV29-1 | NA | TGCAGCGTTGAAGGGTCGCGGGGGGCCTACAATGAGCAGTTCTTC | CSVEGSRGAYNEQFF
TRBJ1-6 | NA | TRBV7-9 | NA | TGTGCCAGCAGCTTAAAAGTTGGACAGTATAATTCACCCCTCCACTTT | CASSLKVGQYNSPLHF
TRBJ1-2 | TRBD1 | TRBV6-1 | NA | TGTGCCAGCAGCGCGACAGGGTCACCCTATGGCTACACCTTC | CASSATGSPYGYTF
TRBJ2-1 | TRBD2 | TRBV9 | NA | TGTGCCAGCAGCGTAGTGGTCGGGGGGGCCCATCAGTTCTTC | CASSVVVGGAHQFF
TRBJ1-5 | NA | TRBV7-2 | NA | TGTGCCAGCAGCTTACTGAGTAGCAATCAGCCCCAGCATTTT | CASSLLSSNQPQHF
TRBJ2-7 | TRBD1 | TRBV10-2 | NA | TGCGCCAGCAGTGAGTCAGACAGGGTTCCCCCCTACTACGAGCAGTACTTC | CASSESDRVPPYYEQYF
TRBJ1-2 | NA | TRBV6-1 | once | TGTGCCAGCAGGGAGGTCGGTGGCTATGGCTACACCTTC | CASREVGGYGYTF
TRBJ2-3 | TRBD1 | TRBV10-3 | NA | TGTGCCATCAAACCGACAGGGGCAGATACGCAGTATTTT | CAIKPTGADTQYF
TRBJ1-6 | NA | TRBV7-9 | NA | TGTGCCAGCAGCTTGAGGCTTTCACCCCTCCACTTT | CASSLRLSPLHF
TRBJ2-7 | TRBD1 | TRBV5-6 | NA | TGTGCCAGCAGCTTGGGGACAGGGACCCACGAGCAGTACTTC | CASSLGTGTHEQYF
TRBJ2-1 | NA | TRBV2 | few | TGTGCCAGCAGTGAATTCGGTGGCGGCAATGAGCAGTTCTTC | CASSEFGGGNEQFF